The rows below give T cell receptor beta chains drawn from one sample of a study of cytomegalovirus exposure and HLA in healthy donors. Libraries were prepared by immunoSEQ multiplex PCR; TCRdb keeps only in-frame clonotypes and omits some of them. The table lists around 130,000 clones, 8.5% to 9% of them singletons. Sequenced: PBMCs. The receptors were gathered from a woman aged 40-49 years in good health and CMV-seropositive. Both conserved end residues are trimmed from each CDR3.

CDR3aa: ASSERETSGAYNEQF
j_gene: TRBJ2-1
v_gene: TRBV2

CDR3aa: ASSVDSRNYGYT
j_gene: TRBJ1-2
v_gene: TRBV5-1

CDR3aa: ASSQDPSQGEKLF
j_gene: TRBJ1-4
v_gene: TRBV4-2

CDR3aa: ASSSYRGSDTEAF
j_gene: TRBJ1-1
v_gene: TRBV27

CDR3aa: ASTGRGRQPQH
j_gene: TRBJ1-5
v_gene: TRBV19

CDR3aa: ASRGQGGEKLF
j_gene: TRBJ1-4
v_gene: TRBV10-2

CDR3aa: ASSADRGFTEAF
j_gene: TRBJ1-1
v_gene: TRBV7-9

CDR3aa: AWGDRGAYGYT
j_gene: TRBJ1-2
v_gene: TRBV30

CDR3aa: ASSHPGQSNEQF
j_gene: TRBJ2-1
v_gene: TRBV4-1

CDR3aa: ASSHRLAGGNTDTQY
j_gene: TRBJ2-3
v_gene: TRBV4-1

CDR3aa: ASSKGQSGAPLH
j_gene: TRBJ1-6
v_gene: TRBV28

CDR3aa: ASSLGGGGSSYNEQF
j_gene: TRBJ2-1
v_gene: TRBV5-1

CDR3aa: ASSPDSRQETQY
j_gene: TRBJ2-5
v_gene: TRBV18

CDR3aa: ASSETGVLYGYT
j_gene: TRBJ1-2
v_gene: TRBV5-1

CDR3aa: ASSAETRGTDTQY
j_gene: TRBJ2-3
v_gene: TRBV19

CDR3aa: ASSFSGQETQY
j_gene: TRBJ2-5
v_gene: TRBV11-2

CDR3aa: ASSTRTSDTYEQY
j_gene: TRBJ2-7
v_gene: TRBV21-1

CDR3aa: ASSVVFSGGAPSSYNEQF
j_gene: TRBJ2-1
v_gene: TRBV9

CDR3aa: AWSVQWGGGDTQY
j_gene: TRBJ2-3
v_gene: TRBV30

CDR3aa: ASNDGSFSSSYNEQF
j_gene: TRBJ2-1
v_gene: TRBV5-8

CDR3aa: ASSLSIPDAEGYT
j_gene: TRBJ1-2
v_gene: TRBV27

CDR3aa: ASSPDRTELF
j_gene: TRBJ1-4
v_gene: TRBV7-9

CDR3aa: ASSRDRGLVRLF
j_gene: TRBJ2-2
v_gene: TRBV7-3

CDR3aa: ASSANPTGLTGELF
j_gene: TRBJ2-2
v_gene: TRBV7-9